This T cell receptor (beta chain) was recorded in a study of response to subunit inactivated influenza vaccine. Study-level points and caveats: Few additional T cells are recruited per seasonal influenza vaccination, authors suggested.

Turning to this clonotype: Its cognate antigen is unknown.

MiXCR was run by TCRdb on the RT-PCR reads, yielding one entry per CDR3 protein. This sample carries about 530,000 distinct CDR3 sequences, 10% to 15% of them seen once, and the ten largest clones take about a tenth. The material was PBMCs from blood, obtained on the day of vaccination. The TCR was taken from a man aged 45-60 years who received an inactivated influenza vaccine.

CDR3 sequence (DNA): TGCAGTGCTAGAGACCTGGGACGGAGGGGGTCTAGCGGGAGATTGAGCTCCTACGAGCAGTACTTC. This encodes CSARDLGRRGSSGRLSSYEQYF. V gene TRBV20-1 combines with J gene TRBJ2-7; 10 nucleotides line up with TRBD2. Germline V gene sequence: CDR1 DFQATT, CDR2 SNEGSKA (reference sequence). The V gene end was trimmed by 0 bases and the J gene end by 0 bases; junction bases not matched to a gene: 23. This CDR3 is built from 22 residues.